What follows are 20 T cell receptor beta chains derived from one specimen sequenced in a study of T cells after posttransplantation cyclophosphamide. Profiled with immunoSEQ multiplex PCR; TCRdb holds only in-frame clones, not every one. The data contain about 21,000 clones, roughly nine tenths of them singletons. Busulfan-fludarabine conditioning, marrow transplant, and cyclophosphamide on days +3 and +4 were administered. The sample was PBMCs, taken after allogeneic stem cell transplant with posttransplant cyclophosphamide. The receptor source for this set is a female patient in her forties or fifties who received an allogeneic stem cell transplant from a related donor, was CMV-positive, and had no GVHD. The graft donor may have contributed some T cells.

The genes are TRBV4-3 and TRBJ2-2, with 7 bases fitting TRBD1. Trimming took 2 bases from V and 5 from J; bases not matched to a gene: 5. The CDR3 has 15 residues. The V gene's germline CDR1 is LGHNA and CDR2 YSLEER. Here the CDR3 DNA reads TGCGCCAGCAGCCAACGAGACAGGGTTACCGGGGAGCTGTTTTTT. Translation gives CASSQRDRVTGELFF.

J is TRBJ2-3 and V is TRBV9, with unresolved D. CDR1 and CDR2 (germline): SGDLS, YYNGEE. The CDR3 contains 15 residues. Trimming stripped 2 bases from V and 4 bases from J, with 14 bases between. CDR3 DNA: TGTGCCAGCAGCGTGGTGGGCAGGAACCCAGATACGCAGTATTTT. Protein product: CASSVVGRNPDTQYF.

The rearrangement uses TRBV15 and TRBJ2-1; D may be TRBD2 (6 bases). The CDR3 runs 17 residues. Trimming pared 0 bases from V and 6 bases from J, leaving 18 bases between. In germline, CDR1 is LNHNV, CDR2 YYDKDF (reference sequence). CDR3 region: CATSRDILAPTLNEQFF. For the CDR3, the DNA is TGTGCCACCAGCAGAGATATACTAGCCCCAACCCTCAATGAGCAGTTCTTC. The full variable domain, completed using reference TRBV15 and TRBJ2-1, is DAMVIQNPRYQVTQFGKPVTLSCSQTLNHNVMYWYQQKSSQAPKLLFHYYDKDFNNEADTPDNFQSRRPNTSFCFLDIRSPGLGDTAMYLCATSRDILAPTLNEQFFGPGTRLTVL.

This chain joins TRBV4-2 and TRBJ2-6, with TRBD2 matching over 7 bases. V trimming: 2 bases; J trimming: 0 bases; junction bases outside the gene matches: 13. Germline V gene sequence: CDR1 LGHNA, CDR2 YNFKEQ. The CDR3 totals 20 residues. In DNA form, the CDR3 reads TGTGCCAGCAGCCAACCTGCGGGCCGACTAGCCGTCTCTGGGGCCAACGTCCTGACTTTC. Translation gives CASSQPAGRLAVSGANVLTF.

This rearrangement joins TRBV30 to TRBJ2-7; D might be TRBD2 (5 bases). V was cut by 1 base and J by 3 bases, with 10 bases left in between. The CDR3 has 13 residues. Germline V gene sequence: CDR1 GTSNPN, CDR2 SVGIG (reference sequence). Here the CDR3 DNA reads TGTGCCTGGAGTGGGACTTCCCACTACGAGCAGTACTTC. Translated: CAWSGTSHYEQYF.

Here the CDR3 DNA reads TGTGCCACCAGCAGAGATGTTGAAGCCTACTACGAGCAGTACTTC. Translating gives CATSRDVEAYYEQYF. J is TRBJ2-7 and V is TRBV15; no definite D call. Germline CDR1 LNHNV, CDR2 YYDKDF (reference sequence). V lost 0 bases and J lost 3, with 12 bases in between. The CDR3 runs 15 residues. Drawing the rest from reference TRBV15 and TRBJ2-7, the complete variable domain is DAMVIQNPRYQVTQFGKPVTLSCSQTLNHNVMYWYQQKSSQAPKLLFHYYDKDFNNEADTPDNFQSRRPNTSFCFLDIRSPGLGDTAMYLCATSRDVEAYYEQYFGPGTRLTVT.

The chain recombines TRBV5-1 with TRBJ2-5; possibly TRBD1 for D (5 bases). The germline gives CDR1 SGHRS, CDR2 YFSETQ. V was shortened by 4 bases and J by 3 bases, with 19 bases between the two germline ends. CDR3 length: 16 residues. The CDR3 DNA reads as TGCGCCAGCAGCGAAATGAGGCAGGGCAATGAAGAGACCCAGTACTTC. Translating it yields CASSEMRQGNEETQYF.

This CDR3 is CASSIGSAGGTQYF. CDR3 DNA sequence: TGTGCCAGTAGTATAGGCTCCGCGGGAGGTACGCAGTATTTT. V is TRBV19 and J is TRBJ2-3; 8 nucleotides line up with TRBD2. The CDR3 length is 14 residues. V was pared by 1 base and J by 8 bases, with 5 bases of the junction left unmatched. Germline V gene lookup returns CDR1 LNHDA and CDR2 SQIVND (reference sequence).

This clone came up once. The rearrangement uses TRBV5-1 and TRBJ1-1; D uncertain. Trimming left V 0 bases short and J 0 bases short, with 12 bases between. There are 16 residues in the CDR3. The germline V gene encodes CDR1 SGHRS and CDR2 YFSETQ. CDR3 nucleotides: TGCGCCAGCAGCTTGGACGTGGGCCTAATGAACACTGAAGCTTTCTTT. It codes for CASSLDVGLMNTEAFF. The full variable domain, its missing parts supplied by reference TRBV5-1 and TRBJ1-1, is KAGVTQTPRYLIKTRGQQVTLSCSPISGHRSVSWYQQTPGQGLQFLFEYFSETQRNKGNFPGRFSGRQFSNSRSEMNVSTLELGDSALYLCASSLDVGLMNTEAFFGQGTRLTVV.

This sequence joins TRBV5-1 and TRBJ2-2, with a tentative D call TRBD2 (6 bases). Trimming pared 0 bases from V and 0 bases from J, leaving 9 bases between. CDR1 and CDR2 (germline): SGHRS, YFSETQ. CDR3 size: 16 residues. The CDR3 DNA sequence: TGCGCCAGCAGCTTGGAACTAGCAGCGAACACCGGGGAGCTGTTTTTT. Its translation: CASSLELAANTGELFF.

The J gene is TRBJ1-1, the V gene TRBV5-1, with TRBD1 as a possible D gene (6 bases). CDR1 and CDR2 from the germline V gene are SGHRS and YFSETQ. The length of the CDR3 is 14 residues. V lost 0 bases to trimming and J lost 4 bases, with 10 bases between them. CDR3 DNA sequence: TGCGCCAGCAGCTTGGAAGGGGGAATCACTGAAGCTTTCTTT. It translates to CASSLEGGITEAFF.

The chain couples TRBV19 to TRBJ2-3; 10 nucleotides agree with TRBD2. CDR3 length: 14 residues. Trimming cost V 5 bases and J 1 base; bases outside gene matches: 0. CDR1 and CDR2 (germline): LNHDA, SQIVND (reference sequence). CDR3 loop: CASSGLAGTDTQYF. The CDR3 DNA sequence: TGTGCCAGTAGTGGACTAGCGGGCACAGATACGCAGTATTTT.

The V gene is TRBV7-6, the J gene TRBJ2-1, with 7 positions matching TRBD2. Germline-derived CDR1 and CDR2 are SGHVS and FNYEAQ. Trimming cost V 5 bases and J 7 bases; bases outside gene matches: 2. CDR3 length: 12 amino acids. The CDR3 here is CASSGTINEQFF. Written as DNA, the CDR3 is TGTGCCAGCAGCGGGACTATTAATGAGCAGTTCTTC.

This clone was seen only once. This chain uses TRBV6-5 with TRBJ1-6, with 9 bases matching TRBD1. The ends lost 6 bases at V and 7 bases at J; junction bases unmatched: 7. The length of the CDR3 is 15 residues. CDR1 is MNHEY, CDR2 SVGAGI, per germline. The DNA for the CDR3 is TGTGCCAGCAGAGTCTCCGGGACAGGGAATTCACCCCTCCACTTT. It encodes CASRVSGTGNSPLHF.

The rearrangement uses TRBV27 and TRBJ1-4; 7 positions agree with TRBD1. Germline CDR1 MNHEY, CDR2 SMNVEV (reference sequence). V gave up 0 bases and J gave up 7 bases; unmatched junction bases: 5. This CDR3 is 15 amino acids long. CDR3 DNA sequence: TGTGCCAGCAGTTTATCAGGGGGCTGGTCTGAAAAACTGTTTTTT. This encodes CASSLSGGWSEKLFF.

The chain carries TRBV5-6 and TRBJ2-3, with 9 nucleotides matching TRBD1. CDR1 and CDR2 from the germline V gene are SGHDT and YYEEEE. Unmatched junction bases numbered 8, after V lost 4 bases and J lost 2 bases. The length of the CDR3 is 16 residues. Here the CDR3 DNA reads TGTGCCAGCAGCATCACGGGACAGGGCACCACAGATACGCAGTATTTT. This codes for CASSITGQGTTDTQYF.

The CDR3 is CASSKEAGVTEAFF. CDR3 sequence (DNA): TGTGCCAGCAGCAAAGAGGCGGGGGTCACTGAAGCTTTCTTT. The chain combines TRBV7-8 with TRBJ1-1; TRBD1 might be the D (5 bases). V was pared by 5 bases and J by 4 bases, with 14 bases between. Germline values: CDR1 SGHVS, CDR2 FQNEAQ. The CDR3 runs 14 residues.

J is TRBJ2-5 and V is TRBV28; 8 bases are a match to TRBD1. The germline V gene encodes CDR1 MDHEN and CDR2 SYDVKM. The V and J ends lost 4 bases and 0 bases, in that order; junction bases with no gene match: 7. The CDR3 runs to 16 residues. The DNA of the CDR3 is TGTGCCAGCAGTTCCTGGGACAGGTTGTACCAAGAGACCCAGTACTTC. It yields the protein CASSSWDRLYQETQYF.

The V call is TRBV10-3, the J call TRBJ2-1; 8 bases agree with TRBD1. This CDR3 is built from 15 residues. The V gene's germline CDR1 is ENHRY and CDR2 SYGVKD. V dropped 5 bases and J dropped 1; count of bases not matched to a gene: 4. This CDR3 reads CAISSQGASYNEQFF. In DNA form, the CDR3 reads TGTGCCATCAGTTCCCAGGGGGCGTCCTACAATGAGCAGTTCTTC.

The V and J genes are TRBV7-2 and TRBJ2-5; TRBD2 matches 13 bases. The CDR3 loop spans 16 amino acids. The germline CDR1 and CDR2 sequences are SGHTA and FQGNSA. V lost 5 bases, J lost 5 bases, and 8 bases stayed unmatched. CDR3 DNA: TGTGCCAGCAGCCTCTTCACTAGCGGGAGGGCGGAGACCCAGTACTTC. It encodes CASSLFTSGRAETQYF. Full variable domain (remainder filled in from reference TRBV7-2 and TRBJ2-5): GAGVSQSPSNKVTEKGKDVELRCDPISGHTALYWYRQSLGQGLEFLIYFQGNSAPDKSGLPSDRFSAERTGGSVSTLTIQRTQQEDSAVYLCASSLFTSGRAETQYFGPGTRLLVL.